This T cell receptor (beta chain) was observed in a study of early T cells in non-severe SARS-CoV-2 infection. Study overall: Alpha and beta chains were unpaired, from unsorted whole-blood bulk RNA.

Researchers tagged individual cDNA molecules with unique molecular identifiers. TCRdb ran MiXCR on the 5' RACE reads and lists one entry per CDR3 protein. The sample consists of fewer than 40,000 distinct CDR3 sequences, approximately 6.3% of them appearing once. Findings and caveats of the study: VDJdb matching skewed toward anti-spike CD8 responses, missing private and CD4 specificities.

This clonotype was counted many times. Its antigen is currently unknown. CDR1 and CDR2 (germline): SGHTA, FQGNSA. CDR3 size: 14 residues. The J segment lost 3 bases and the V segment lost 4 bases, leaving 5 bases of the junction unmatched. The rearrangement joins TRBV7-2 to TRBJ2-7, with TRBD2 matching over 8 bases. The clonotype was recovered from an adult who was a healthcare worker with PCR-confirmed SARS-CoV-2 infection or an uninfected control (not recorded which). Specimen: whole blood. CDR3 DNA: TGTGCCAGCAGCTCAGTACTAGCGGACTACGAGCAGTACTTC. Amino acids: CASSSVLADYEQYF.